Listed below are T cell receptor beta chains from one sample, sequenced in a study of regulatory T cells in long-lasting Graves disease. From the multiplex PCR reads, TCRdb called clonotypes with MiXCR, one entry per CDR3 protein. Found here are a few hundred thousand distinct CDR3 sequences, roughly a sixth of them singletons; the top ten hold 25% to 30%. These same records also appear under a second study, on T cells in Graves' hyperthyroidism and ophthalmopathy.

The sequences come from peripheral blood mononuclear cells (PBMCs), collected at new diagnosis, from a patient treated with antithyroid drugs. The receptors derive from a man in his forties with Graves disease. The conserved cysteine and the conserved F or W are not part of the CDR3 here. The size of a clone is reported for some rows only, either as once, few or many, or as a class for expanded clones.

TRBV30 | many | AWSWGADTQY
TRBV6-1 | many | ASSERGDSWGLNQPQH
TRBV29-1 | . | SVGTGDNQPQH
TRBV27 | many | ASGPSADTQY
TRBV13 | many | ASSPPPGQGDYGYT
TRBV5-1 | many | ASSETGGYQPQH
TRBV10-3 | many | AISDPFGGAGETQY
TRBV5-5 | few | ASSSGTGVQVSEKLF
TRBV30 | . | AWALGRTGELF
TRBV7-9 | many | ASSLGLNYEQY
TRBV28 | many | ASSLSRQGQETQY
TRBV4-3 | few | ASSQQDRDYEQY
TRBV20-1 | many | SASLFKTGVAF
TRBV28 | many | ASKAGATEAF
TRBV5-1 | many | ASSWGTSGGNTQY
TRBV4-3 | few | ASSQEKAGRWNTGELF
TRBV2 | few | ASGRDSQGGGQPQH
TRBV18 | many | ASSRELGSYEQY
TRBV2 | . | ASSEGLVTGELF
TRBV20-1 | . | SAADRGQKQF
TRBV19 | few | ASSIWDSSNQPQH
TRBV7-9 | few | ASSNWDKNIQY
TRBV12-3/TRBV12-4 | few | ASNPAGGYEQY
TRBV30 | . | ARGGLNTQY
TRBV9 | . | ASAPGGASNQPQH
TRBV5-1 | . | ASSLIFMGRKNNEQF
TRBV30 | many | AWTPNNYGYT
TRBV7-2 | . | ASSLGTIIFPQH
TRBV24-1 | many | ATSDPAFRANEQF
TRBV29-1 | . | SAKGGQGMPQH
TRBV30 | many | AWSVAYGNQPQH
TRBV28 | many | ASSLWGGYT
TRBV5-1 | many | ASSFMETQY
TRBV6-5 | many | ASSYRDNTDTQY
TRBV20-1 | few | SARGVNEQF
TRBV18 | many | ASSSKPYRGRETEAF
TRBV4-3 | . | ASSQPRAPDTQY
TRBV4-1 | few | ASSQDGAGWAEAF
TRBV4-2 | . | ASSQDTGHLNQPQH
TRBV5-4 | few | ASSLASITGELF
TRBV28 | . | ASRGPGTGGETQY
TRBV7-8 | many | ASTGDRGSNQPQH
TRBV7-6 | many | ASSHRDRVTDTQY
TRBV7-9 | few | ASSSTGSNQPQH
TRBV6-4 | few | ASSDSGSGAGDTQY
TRBV6-2/TRBV6-3 | . | ASSEAAWGQGQETQY
TRBV6-2/TRBV6-3 | . | ASIRTGWNTEAF
TRBV4-3 | many | ASSQEASGRETQY
TRBV20-1 | many | SARSPPSRGTEAF
TRBV6-1 | . | ASCDTPNTGELF
TRBV4-2 | few | ASSQEARRGTQY
TRBV3-1 | many | ASSQDGQNTGELF
TRBV11-1 | many | ASSPSMGYAGELF
TRBV7-8 | many | ASSTSNIQY
TRBV29-1 | few | SAAEGGTNSPLH